These 13 T cell receptor beta chains were all obtained from the same sample, sequenced in a study of blood T cell repertoires in COVID-19. Generated by immunoSEQ multiplex PCR, the TCRdb table keeps only in-frame clones and is missing some. The sample gives 150,000 to 170,000 clones, 85% of which show up once; around 8.1% is in the top ten. Sequencing input: peripheral blood. These receptors all come from a woman between 55 and 75 years old with COVID-19, enrolled during active disease.

The rearrangement uses TRBV7-9 and TRBJ1-2, with TRBD1 matching over 10 bases. The CDR3 totals 18 residues. The junction had 9 bases not matched to a gene; V was cut back by 0 bases and J by 2 bases. Germline lookup yields CDR1 SEHNR and CDR2 FQNEAQ (reference sequence). CDR3 sequence (DNA): TGTGCCAGCAGCTTAGCATGGACAGGGGGAAGGGAGAACTATGGCTACACCTTC. As protein: CASSLAWTGGRENYGYTF.

The V call is TRBV2, the J call TRBJ1-5; D not certain. Looked up from germline, CDR1 is SNHLY and CDR2 is FYNNEI. The V and J ends lost 6 bases and 6 bases respectively, with 18 bases between them. There are 15 residues in the CDR3. The CDR3 here is CASSQIDIPGQPQHF. The CDR3 region has the DNA TGTGCCAGCAGCCAAATTGACATCCCAGGTCAGCCCCAGCATTTT.

The genes are TRBV20-1 and TRBJ2-1; 10 bases match TRBD1. CDR1 and CDR2 from the germline V gene are DFQATT and SNEGSKA (reference sequence). This CDR3 is built from 14 residues. The V segment lost 3 bases and the J segment 7 bases; nucleotides outside the gene matches: 6. CDR3: CSASSDRGFNEQFF. The CDR3 DNA reads as TGCAGTGCTAGTTCGGACAGGGGGTTTAATGAGCAGTTCTTC.

This clone was picked up a small number of times. The CDR3 loop reads CASSTGGRLYGYTF. The DNA for the CDR3 is TGTGCCAGTAGTACTGGGGGCCGACTCTATGGCTACACCTTC. The chain links TRBV19 to TRBJ1-2; TRBD1 is a possible D gene (6 bases). The V gene's germline CDR1 is LNHDA and CDR2 SQIVND (reference sequence). The length of the CDR3 is 14 residues. V lost 4 bases and J 4 bases, leaving 13 bases between the germline ends.

J is TRBJ2-1 and V is TRBV19; 8 bases match TRBD2. Germline values: CDR1 LNHDA, CDR2 SQIVND (reference sequence). This CDR3 has 18 residues. Unmatched junction bases numbered 18, after V lost 9 bases and J lost 2 bases. CDR3 DNA: TGTGCCAGCCTAAGGGCTCCGCTTGCGGGAGGACCCTACAATGAGCAGTTCTTC. As protein: CASLRAPLAGGPYNEQFF.

The gene calls are TRBV19 and TRBJ2-6, with 7 bases lining up with TRBD1. Trimming removed 2 bases from V and 0 bases from J; junction bases left unmatched: 7. The V gene's germline CDR1 is LNHDA and CDR2 SQIVND (reference sequence). CDR3 size: 18 residues. The CDR3 loop reads CASSITGPGGSGANVLTF. The CDR3 region has the DNA TGTGCCAGTAGTATAACAGGCCCAGGGGGCTCTGGGGCCAACGTCCTGACTTTC.

The V gene is TRBV7-3, the J gene TRBJ1-3, with 10 bases identical to TRBD1. V shed 0 bases and J 10 bases; nucleotides not matched to a gene: 6. The CDR3 contains 15 residues. Germline lookup yields CDR1 SGHTA and CDR2 FQGTGA. This chain's CDR3 is CASSLTGTGVETIYF. The CDR3 DNA sequence: TGTGCCAGCAGCTTAACCGGGACAGGGGTGGAAACCATATATTTT. Full variable domain (remainder filled in from reference TRBV7-3 and TRBJ1-3): GAGVSQTPSNKVTEKGKYVELRCDPISGHTALYWYRQSLGQGPEFLIYFQGTGAADDSGLPNDRFFAVRPEGSVSTLKIQRTERGDSAVYLCASSLTGTGVETIYFGEGSWLTVV.

CDR3 region: CASSEAKQAAYGYTF. Written as DNA, the CDR3 is TGTGCCAGCAGTGAAGCAAAACAGGCGGCCTATGGCTACACCTTC. V is TRBV2 and J is TRBJ1-2; the D gene is possibly TRBD1 (5 bases). The germline gives CDR1 SNHLY, CDR2 FYNNEI. Trimming removed 0 bases from V and 4 bases from J, with 12 bases in between. The CDR3 contains 15 residues.

V gene TRBV5-1 combines with J gene TRBJ1-1, with no clear D. Germline V lookup: CDR1 SGHRS, CDR2 YFSETQ. V shed 1 base and J shed 2 bases, with 6 bases lying between them. The CDR3 runs 13 residues. The DNA of the CDR3 is TGCGCCAGCAGCTTGACTAAAAACACTGAAGCTTTCTTT. Translation gives CASSLTKNTEAFF.

The chain combines TRBV18 with TRBJ1-1; 9 nucleotides align to TRBD1. The J segment lost 4 bases and the V segment lost 3 bases, leaving 6 bases of the junction unmatched. This CDR3 spans 15 amino acids. Germline V gene data show CDR1 as KGHSH and CDR2 as LQKENI. CDR3 nucleotides: TGTGCCAGCTCACCTCGGACAGGGGTTGTCACTGAAGCTTTCTTT. This codes for CASSPRTGVVTEAFF.

The rearrangement links TRBV5-8 to TRBJ1-2; possible D gene TRBD1, 5 bases. V was cut by 0 bases and J by 5 bases, with 11 bases left in between. Germline-derived CDR1 and CDR2 are SGHTS and YDEGEE. The CDR3 sequence is 14 residues long. In DNA, the CDR3 is TGTGCCAGCAGCTTGGTTTACAGGATTTATGGCTACACCTTC. This codes for CASSLVYRIYGYTF.

On this clone: Other DNA sequences in the sample encode the same CDR3. The chain links TRBV10-3 to TRBJ2-2, with 8 bases that match TRBD2. Germline CDR1 ENHRY, CDR2 SYGVKD. This CDR3 comprises 14 residues. Trimming took 4 bases from V and 3 from J; bases not matched to a gene: 1. The CDR3 DNA follows: TGTGCCATCAGTGCGGGAGGGGACACCGGGGAGCTGTTTTTT. This encodes CAISAGGDTGELFF.

This rearrangement joins TRBV29-1 to TRBJ2-2; tentatively, D is TRBD2 (5 bases). Germline CDR1 reads SQVTM; CDR2 reads ANQGSEA. The CDR3 has 11 residues. Between the trimmed V and J ends, which lost 7 bases and 7 bases, there was a span of 10 bases. Here the CDR3 reads CSATLVGELFF. CDR3 bases: TGCAGCGCAACACTAGTCGGGGAGCTGTTTTTT.